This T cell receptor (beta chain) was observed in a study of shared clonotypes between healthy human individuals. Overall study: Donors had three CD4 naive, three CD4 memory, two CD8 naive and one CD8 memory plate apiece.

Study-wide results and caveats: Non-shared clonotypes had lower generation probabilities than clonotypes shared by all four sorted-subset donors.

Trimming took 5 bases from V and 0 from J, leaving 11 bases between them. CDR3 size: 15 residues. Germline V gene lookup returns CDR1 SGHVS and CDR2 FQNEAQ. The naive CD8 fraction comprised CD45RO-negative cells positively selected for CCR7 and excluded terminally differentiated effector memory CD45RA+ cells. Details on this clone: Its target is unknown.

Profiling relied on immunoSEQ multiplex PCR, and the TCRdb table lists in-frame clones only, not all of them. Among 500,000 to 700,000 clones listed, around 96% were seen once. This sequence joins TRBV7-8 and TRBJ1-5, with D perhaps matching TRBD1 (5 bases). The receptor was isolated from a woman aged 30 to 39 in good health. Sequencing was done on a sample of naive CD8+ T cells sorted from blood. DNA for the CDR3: TGTGCCAGCAGCGCCGGGACGGTTAGCAATCAGCCCCAGCATTTT. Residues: CASSAGTVSNQPQHF.